This T cell receptor beta chain comes out of a study of graft-versus-host responses after intestinal transplantation. The table came from immunoSEQ multiplex PCR; TCRdb's copy has only in-frame clones and leaves some out. This table holds around 71,000 clones, about 94% found once. Per the germline V gene, CDR1 is SNHLY and CDR2 is FYNNEI. V lost 8 bases and J 0 bases, leaving 30 bases between the germline ends. This CDR3 has 20 residues. Regarding this clone: The target antigen is unknown.

Sequenced here: unstimulated CD8+ T cells sorted from spleen or lymph node cells, sampled before intestinal transplant. The receptor comes from a human donor who received an intestinal transplant. The chain couples TRBV2 to TRBJ2-3; D remains unclear. The CDR3 reads CASLASRMGEGIGSTDTQYF. The CDR3 nucleotides are TGTGCCAGCCTCGCTTCTAGGATGGGCGAAGGGATCGGCAGCACAGATACGCAGTATTTT.